One TCR beta chain is described in this entry. The antigen remains unidentified. The sample originates from a study of CD8+ T cells in alopecia areata. Study-level points and caveats: Higher clonality was seen in lesional scalp than in normal scalp, especially in alopecia totalis/universalis. Scalp sequencing also captures normal skin's resident alphabeta T cells.

TCR sequencing used cDNA made by reverse transcription of extracted RNA. Sequenced by immunoSEQ multiplex PCR; TCRdb stores in-frame clones only, minus some. This sample yields 25,000 to 40,000 clones, of which 65% to 80% are seen a single time; under 20% belongs to the top ten. Lesional scalp tissue (obtained by punch biopsy) and peripheral blood were collected from alopecia areata patients. Investigators sorted PBMCs to obtain both CD4+ and CD8+ T cells. Germline V lookup: CDR1 SQVTM, CDR2 ANQGSEA. This CDR3 has 16 amino acids. V was clipped by 0 bases and J by 9 bases; unmatched bases: 7. V usage is TRBV29-1 and J usage is TRBJ2-1, with 14 nucleotides matching TRBD2. Sequencing was carried out using NKG2D-low CD8+ T cells sorted from blood. The receptor was derived from a human donor with alopecia areata. The DNA of the CDR3 is TGCAGCGTTGAAGAGGAGGGGACTAGCGGGAGAACTGAGCAGTTCTTC. Translated, it gives CSVEEEGTSGRTEQFF.